This T cell receptor (beta chain) was retrieved from a study of blood T cells in healthy people across ages. Study-wide background: For every two T cells, template switching captured about one barcoded beta molecule.

It was with a sample-barcoded 5' primer and a J-beta primer mix that a second PCR of roughly 7 to 12 cycles was run. Each cDNA was tagged by a template-switch adaptor containing 12 random nucleotides. TCRdb redid the calling of the 5' RACE reads with MiXCR, one entry per CDR3 protein. The sample includes about 970,000 distinct CDR3 sequences, 45% to 60% of them seen just once. Overall study findings and caveats: Strongly correlated with naive T cell percentage was TCR beta diversity.

Regarding this clonotype: The antigen is unknown.

It was roughly 10 milliliters of peripheral blood that were drawn from each donor. Germline V CDR1 and CDR2: LGHDT, YNNKEL (reference sequence). The CDR3 length is 16 residues. Trimming removed 0 bases at V and 2 bases at J, with 12 bases between. Material: blood. This receptor was obtained from a woman aged 55-70 years in good health. The genes are TRBV3-1 and TRBJ2-3; the D gene is possibly TRBD2 (6 bases). For the CDR3, the DNA is TGTGCCAGCAGCCAAGATGCGAGCGGGTACACAGATACGCAGTATTTT. Protein sequence: CASSQDASGYTDTQYF.